This is a list of T cell receptor beta chains from one sample in a study of cytomegalovirus exposure and HLA in healthy donors. Some clones are missing from TCRdb's copy, which holds only in-frame ones; the method was immunoSEQ multiplex PCR. Of 75,000 to 95,000 clones in the sample, roughly four fifths were seen once. The sequenced sample was PBMCs. The source of these receptors is a woman between 40 and 55 years old in good health and CMV-seropositive. CDR3s include the opening cysteine and the closing phenylalanine or tryptophan. A D gene is named only where the DNA matches it firmly. Rows may omit the clone size; those that give it use once, few, many or a size class.

clone size	J gene	V gene	D gene	CDR3 DNA	CDR3 protein
NA	TRBJ2-3	TRBV19	NA	TGTGCCAGTAGTATAGATGATTTGCGGGCCCAAGATACGCAGTATTTT	CASSIDDLRAQDTQYF
once	TRBJ2-2	TRBV7-3	NA	TGTGCCAGCAGCACACAACCCTTGGGGGGTGGGGAGCGGGAGCTGTTTTTT	CASSTQPLGGGERELFF
NA	TRBJ1-5	TRBV7-8	NA	TGTGCCAGCAGCTTAAGCAGGTCGGAACAGCCCCAGCATTTT	CASSLSRSEQPQHF
NA	TRBJ2-2	TRBV5-1	TRBD1	TGCGCCAGCAGCTTGAGGGACAGGGGGAACACCGGGGAGCTGTTTTTT	CASSLRDRGNTGELFF
NA	TRBJ2-2	TRBV5-1	NA	TGCGCCAGCAGCTTGGACACGGGAGTCGGGGAGCTGTTTTTT	CASSLDTGVGELFF
NA	TRBJ1-4	TRBV28	TRBD1	TGTGCCAGCAGAAATTACGGACAGGGGGAAAAACTGTTTTTT	CASRNYGQGEKLFF
NA	TRBJ2-2	TRBV27	NA	TGTGCCAGCCGAGTCAGAGGGACCGGGGAGCTGTTTTTT	CASRVRGTGELFF
NA	TRBJ2-7	TRBV7-2	TRBD2	TGTGCCAGCAGCCCAGGACTAGCTTCTTACGAGCAGTACTTC	CASSPGLASYEQYF
NA	TRBJ2-5	TRBV30	TRBD1	TGTGCCTGGCGAATACAGGGGGCACAAGAGACCCAGTACTTC	CAWRIQGAQETQYF
NA	TRBJ1-1	TRBV4-3	NA	TGCGCCAGCAGCCAAGCGAGGGTTTCGTACACTGAAGCTTTCTTT	CASSQARVSYTEAFF
NA	TRBJ1-2	TRBV18	TRBD1	TGTGCCAGCTCACAGGGACAGGGGGATGGCTACACCTTC	CASSQGQGDGYTF
NA	TRBJ1-2	TRBV5-1	TRBD1	TGCGCCAGCAGCGCTTCACAGGGGGCTGGCTACACCTTC	CASSASQGAGYTF
NA	TRBJ2-7	TRBV13	TRBD2	TGTGCCAGCAGCTTATACGTTAGCGGGAGGCGCGAGCAGTACTTC	CASSLYVSGRREQYF
NA	TRBJ2-3	TRBV10-3	TRBD2	TGTGCCATCAATGGGGGGGCAGATACGCAGTATTTT	CAINGGADTQYF
NA	TRBJ2-7	TRBV7-5	NA	TGTGCCAGAAGTACCGGGACACTTACCTACGAGCAGTACTTC	CARSTGTLTYEQYF
once	TRBJ1-4	TRBV18	NA	TGTGCCAGCTCACAGGGGGTGGAACTGTTTTTT	CASSQGVELFF
NA	TRBJ2-7	TRBV6-5	NA	TGTGCCAGCACCAACTTCGGGGGTTCCTACGAGCAGTACTTC	CASTNFGGSYEQYF
few	TRBJ2-6	TRBV19	NA	TGTGCCAGTAGTATTAATGTTGGACTTTGGGGTGGGAGAGGGGCCAACGTCCTGACTTTC	CASSINVGLWGGRGANVLTF
NA	TRBJ2-6	TRBV13	TRBD2	TGTGCCAGCAGCTTAGGCCTTCATTTGGGGGGGGTGGCTTCTGGGGCCAACGTCCTGACTTTC	CASSLGLHLGGVASGANVLTF
NA	TRBJ2-7	TRBV20-1	NA	TGCAGTGCTGGGGAGCGGTACGAGCAGTACTTC	CSAGERYEQYF
few	TRBJ2-3	TRBV6-4	TRBD2	TGTGCCAGCAGCAGGACTAGCGGGAGCACAGATACGCAGTATTTT	CASSRTSGSTDTQYF
once	TRBJ2-4	TRBV6-5	TRBD2	TGTGCCACCCGACTAGCGGGAGATGGGAACATTCAGTACTTC	CATRLAGDGNIQYF